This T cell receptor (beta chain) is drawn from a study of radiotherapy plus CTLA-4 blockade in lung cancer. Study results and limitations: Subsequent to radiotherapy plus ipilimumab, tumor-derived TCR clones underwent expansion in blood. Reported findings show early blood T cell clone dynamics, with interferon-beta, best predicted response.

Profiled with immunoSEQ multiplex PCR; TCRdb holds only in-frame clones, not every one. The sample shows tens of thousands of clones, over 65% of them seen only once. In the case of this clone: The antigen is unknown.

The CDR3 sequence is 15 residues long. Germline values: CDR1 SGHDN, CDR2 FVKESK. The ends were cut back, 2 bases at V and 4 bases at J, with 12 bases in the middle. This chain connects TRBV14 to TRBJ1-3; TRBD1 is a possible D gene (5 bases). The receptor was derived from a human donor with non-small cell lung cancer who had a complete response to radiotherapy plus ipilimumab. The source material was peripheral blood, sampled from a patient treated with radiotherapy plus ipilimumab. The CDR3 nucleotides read TGTGCCAGCAGCCAAACGGACACTTCGGGAAACACCATATATTTT. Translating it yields CASSQTDTSGNTIYF.